These T cell receptor beta chains were read from a single sample in a study of Tregs in tolerant kidney transplant recipients. Profiled with immunoSEQ multiplex PCR; TCRdb holds only in-frame clones, not every one. The sample lists 20,000 to 25,000 clones; about 84% were seen once. The sample was CD8+ T cells from blood (PBMCs), taken 6 months after the transplant. The receptors originated from a human patient who received a combined kidney and bone marrow transplant. A share of the T cells may be of graft donor origin. Each CDR3 is given with its conserved first and last residue. The D gene is left open where the match is weak. Rows may omit the clone size; those that give it use once, few, many or a size class.

CDR3aa	CDR3nt	abundance	v_gene	j_gene	d_gene
CASSSHTTGYGYTF	TGTGCCAGCAGTTCCCATACTACCGGCTATGGCTACACCTTC	NA	TRBV28	TRBJ1-2	NA
CASSSLGGYETQYF	TGTGCCAGCAGTTCCTTGGGAGGGTACGAGACCCAGTACTTC	NA	TRBV27	TRBJ2-5	TRBD2
CASSTEAEGTQYF	TGTGCCAGCAGCACCGAAGCCGAGGGGACCCAGTACTTC	NA	TRBV7-2	TRBJ2-5	NA
CASSQGAGGYYEQYF	TGTGCCAGCAGCCAAGGAGCGGGGGGGTACTACGAGCAGTACTTC	NA	TRBV4-2	TRBJ2-7	TRBD2
CASSGASLAGGVSYNEQFF	TGCGCCAGCAGCGGCGCATCACTAGCGGGGGGCGTCTCCTACAATGAGCAGTTCTTC	NA	TRBV4-1	TRBJ2-1	TRBD2
CASSSPRDRYLYF	TGTGCCAGCAGCTCTCCCCGGGACAGATATCTATACTTC	NA	TRBV7-9	TRBJ2-7	TRBD1
CASSRQGARKEQFF	TGTGCCAGCAGTCGACAGGGGGCGCGAAAGGAGCAGTTCTTC	NA	TRBV27	TRBJ2-1	TRBD1
CASSYRVYEQYF	TGTGCCAGCAGTTACAGGGTTTACGAGCAGTACTTC	NA	TRBV28	TRBJ2-7	NA
CASSLIQGYNEQFF	TGTGCCAGCAGTTTAATACAGGGTTACAATGAGCAGTTCTTC	NA	TRBV6-1	TRBJ2-1	NA
CASSLESTDTQYF	TGTGCCAGCAGTTTGGAGAGCACAGATACGCAGTATTTT	NA	TRBV28	TRBJ2-3	NA
CASSEAQQYDGYTF	TGTGCCAGCAGTGAAGCACAGCAGTATGATGGCTACACCTTC	few	TRBV2	TRBJ1-2	NA
CASSLIGGRREKLFF	TGTGCCAGCAGCCTTATCGGAGGGCGACGTGAAAAACTGTTTTTT	NA	TRBV4-2	TRBJ1-4	NA
CASSQDWKLAGGNEQFF	TGCGCCAGCAGCCAAGATTGGAAACTAGCGGGGGGCAATGAGCAGTTCTTC	NA	TRBV4-1	TRBJ2-1	TRBD2
CASSRGLAASSYNEQFF	TGCGCCAGCAGCCGCGGACTAGCGGCCAGCTCCTACAATGAGCAGTTCTTC	once	TRBV4-1	TRBJ2-1	TRBD2
CASGPSRAEAFF	TGTGCCAGCGGCCCCTCCAGGGCTGAAGCTTTCTTT	NA	TRBV5-4	TRBJ1-1	NA
CASSLALQGSTEAFF	TGTGCCAGCAGCTTAGCGTTACAGGGCAGTACTGAAGCTTTCTTT	NA	TRBV7-2	TRBJ1-1	NA
CASSEDRVNEQYF	TGTGCCAGCAGTGAGGACAGGGTAAACGAGCAGTACTTC	NA	TRBV2	TRBJ2-7	TRBD1
CASSSHQSITGDPYEQYF	TGTGCCAGCAGCTCACATCAGTCAATAACAGGGGACCCCTACGAGCAGTACTTC	NA	TRBV11-3	TRBJ2-7	TRBD1
CASSQLVTGEYGELFF	TGCGCCAGCAGCCAATTAGTAACAGGGGAATACGGGGAGCTGTTTTTT	NA	TRBV4-3	TRBJ2-2	TRBD1
CASSQLLAGVNEQFF	TGCGCCAGCAGCCAGCTGTTAGCGGGGGTCAATGAGCAGTTCTTC	NA	TRBV4-1	TRBJ2-1	TRBD2
CASSQDLGTDTQYF	TGCGCCAGCAGCCAAGACCTAGGCACAGATACGCAGTATTTT	NA	TRBV4-3	TRBJ2-3	NA
CASSFGTGVFSDTQYF	TGTGCCAGCAGTTTTGGCACAGGGGTGTTTTCAGATACGCAGTATTTT	NA	TRBV28	TRBJ2-3	TRBD1
CASSIDPRGKNQPQHF	TGTGCCAGTAGTATAGATCCCCGGGGGAAGAATCAGCCCCAGCATTTT	NA	TRBV19	TRBJ1-5	NA
CAISELGQGQLFF	TGTGCCATCAGTGAGTTAGGACAGGGGCAACTGTTTTTT	few	TRBV10-3	TRBJ1-4	TRBD1
CASSEGRDRAYEQYF	TGTGCCAGCAGCGAGGGGAGGGACAGGGCCTACGAGCAGTACTTC	NA	TRBV9	TRBJ2-7	TRBD1
CASTYGGQPQHF	TGTGCCAGTACCTACGGGGGTCAGCCCCAGCATTTT	NA	TRBV19	TRBJ1-5	NA
CASSIRSPALTYEQYF	TGTGCCAGTAGTATAAGGAGCCCAGCCCTAACCTACGAGCAGTACTTC	NA	TRBV19	TRBJ2-7	NA
CASSVGVGTGGGYTF	TGTGCCAGCAGCGTTGGGGTCGGGACAGGGGGTGGCTACACCTTC	NA	TRBV9	TRBJ1-2	TRBD1
CASSPDSHEQYF	TGTGCCAGCAGTCCGGACAGCCACGAGCAGTACTTC	NA	TRBV6-5	TRBJ2-7	NA
CASSLRRTKYEQYF	TGTGCCAGCAGCTTAAGACGGACTAAGTACGAGCAGTACTTC	NA	TRBV7-3	TRBJ2-7	NA
CASSFHTYSNQPQHF	TGTGCCAGCAGTTTCCATACTTATAGCAATCAGCCCCAGCATTTT	NA	TRBV7-2	TRBJ1-5	NA
CASSQEDRVFEAFF	TGTGCCAGCAGCCAAGAGGACAGGGTCTTCGAAGCTTTCTTT	NA	TRBV14	TRBJ1-1	TRBD1
CASSLTSGFYEQYF	TGTGCCAGCAGCTTAACTAGCGGGTTCTACGAGCAGTACTTC	NA	TRBV7-2	TRBJ2-7	TRBD2
CASSGTGGTDTQYF	TGTGCCAGCAGCGGGACAGGGGGCACAGATACGCAGTATTTT	NA	TRBV9	TRBJ2-3	TRBD1
CASSLRASGGRYNEQFF	TGTGCCAGCAGCTTGAGGGCTAGCGGGGGGCGGTACAATGAGCAGTTCTTC	NA	TRBV5-6	TRBJ2-1	TRBD2
CAIQGNTGELFF	TGTGCCATCCAGGGAAACACCGGGGAGCTGTTTTTT	NA	TRBV27	TRBJ2-2	NA
CAWSITGGYGYTF	TGTGCCTGGAGTATCACAGGGGGCTATGGCTACACCTTC	NA	TRBV30	TRBJ1-2	TRBD1
CASSQFEGGQPQHF	TGCGCCAGCAGCCAATTTGAGGGAGGTCAGCCCCAGCATTTT	NA	TRBV4-1	TRBJ1-5	NA
CASSASGGLAYEQYF	TGTGCCAGCAGCGCCTCAGGGGGGCTAGCCTACGAGCAGTACTTC	NA	TRBV9	TRBJ2-7	NA
CASSLGGYEQYF	TGTGCCAGCAGCTTAGGGGGCTACGAGCAGTACTTC	NA	TRBV5-4	TRBJ2-7	NA
CASSHMTSYNEQFF	TGTGCCAGCAGCCATATGACTAGTTACAATGAGCAGTTCTTC	once	TRBV7-2	TRBJ2-1	NA
CASSPGPGVGPYEQYF	TGCGCCAGCAGCCCCGGTCCCGGGGTTGGCCCCTACGAGCAGTACTTC	medium-sized	TRBV4-1	TRBJ2-7	NA
CASSQGRGTYEQYF	TGCGCCAGCAGCCAAGGACGCGGGACCTACGAGCAGTACTTC	NA	TRBV4-3	TRBJ2-7	NA
CASSYMNGQLYEQYF	TGTGCCAGCAGTTATATGAACGGACAGCTCTACGAGCAGTACTTC	NA	TRBV6-5	TRBJ2-7	NA
CASNSPGGFYGYTF	TGTGCCAGCAACTCTCCAGGGGGATTCTATGGCTACACCTTC	once	TRBV19	TRBJ1-2	TRBD1
CASRTSRNEQFF	TGTGCCAGCAGAACTAGCCGGAATGAGCAGTTCTTC	NA	TRBV27	TRBJ2-1	NA
CASSPGQANYGYTF	TGTGCCAGCAGCCCCGGACAGGCGAACTATGGCTACACCTTC	NA	TRBV7-3	TRBJ1-2	TRBD1
CASSPGRRTYEQYF	TGTGCCAGCAGCCCCGGACGGAGGACCTACGAGCAGTACTTC	few	TRBV9	TRBJ2-7	NA
CASSQMGLFNEQFF	TGCGCCAGCAGCCAAATGGGACTATTCAATGAGCAGTTCTTC	NA	TRBV4-1	TRBJ2-1	TRBD2
CASSLGTGGAGANVLTF	TGCGCCAGCAGCCTAGGGACAGGGGGCGCTGGGGCCAACGTCCTGACTTTC	once	TRBV4-3	TRBJ2-6	TRBD1
CASSLELAGAPNTGELFF	TGCGCCAGCAGCTTGGAACTAGCGGGAGCTCCGAACACCGGGGAGCTGTTTTTT	NA	TRBV5-1	TRBJ2-2	TRBD2
CASSSLLTGEKLFF	TGTGCCAGCAGCTCCCTTCTTACAGGTGAAAAACTGTTTTTT	NA	TRBV7-9	TRBJ1-4	NA
CASSYARDSYEQYF	TGTGCCAGCAGTTATGCCAGGGACTCCTACGAGCAGTACTTC	NA	TRBV6-5	TRBJ2-7	NA
CASSSDSGANVLTF	TGTGCCAGCAGTTCAGACTCTGGGGCCAACGTCCTGACTTTC	NA	TRBV6-1	TRBJ2-6	NA
CAISEKGLNEQFF	TGTGCCATCAGTGAGAAGGGGCTCAATGAGCAGTTCTTC	NA	TRBV10-3	TRBJ2-1	NA
CASSLDQGRYYGYTF	TGTGCCAGCAGCTTAGATCAGGGGCGGTACTATGGCTACACCTTC	few	TRBV7-9	TRBJ1-2	NA
CASSIGQGVFRELFF	TGTGCCAGTAGTATAGGACAGGGCGTCTTCAGGGAGCTGTTTTTT	NA	TRBV19	TRBJ2-2	TRBD1
CASSQVTGGGETQYF	TGTGCCAGCAGCCAAGTAACGGGGGGGGGAGAGACCCAGTACTTC	NA	TRBV11-3	TRBJ2-5	TRBD2
CASSAPGASGTYEQYF	TGTGCCAGCAGCGCCCCCGGTGCTAGCGGAACCTACGAGCAGTACTTC	once	TRBV7-8	TRBJ2-7	TRBD2